The 9 T cell receptor beta chains below were found in one sample sequenced in a study of shared clonotypes between healthy human individuals. Sequenced by immunoSEQ multiplex PCR; TCRdb stores in-frame clones only, minus some. The sample holds about 690,000 clones, less than 95% seen once. Sequencing was performed on memory CD8+ T cells from PBMCs. Subset defined: CD45RO+ cells pooled with CCR7-negative TemRA cells. The receptors were sampled from a man aged 18 to 30 in good health. Some clones in this sample may be carry-over from other donors' samples.

The chain has TRBV2 and TRBJ1-2, with a tentative D call TRBD1 (6 bases). Germline CDR1 reads SNHLY; CDR2 reads FYNNEI. This CDR3 comprises 15 residues. V lost 5 bases to trimming and J lost 4 bases, with 17 bases between them. The CDR3 DNA is TGTGCCAGCAGTTTAGGGGACACGAGGGCCTATGGCTACACCTTC. Translating gives CASSLGDTRAYGYTF.

The chain recombines TRBV28 with TRBJ2-1; the match to TRBD1 covers 8 bases. V lost 1 base, J lost 8 bases, and 4 bases stayed unmatched. Germline CDR1 MDHEN, CDR2 SYDVKM. The CDR3 spans 14 residues. The CDR3 reads CASSLFTGGYEQFF. The DNA for the CDR3 is TGTGCCAGCAGTTTATTTACAGGGGGGTATGAGCAGTTCTTC. Full variable domain (outside the CDR3, taken from reference TRBV28 and TRBJ2-1): DVKVTQSSRYLVKRTGEKVFLECVQDMDHENMFWYRQDPGLGLRLIYFSYDVKMKEKGDIPEGYSVSREKKERFSLILESASTNQTSMYLCASSLFTGGYEQFFGPGTRLTVL.

The rearrangement links TRBV10-3 to TRBJ2-2; TRBD1 agrees at 8 bases. The CDR3 length is 15 residues. Germline lookup yields CDR1 ENHRY and CDR2 SYGVKD. Trimming at V came to 7 bases and at J to 1 base, leaving 5 bases not matched to a gene. Here the CDR3 reads CAINTGTGNTGELFF. CDR3 nucleotides: TGTGCCATCAATACCGGGACAGGGAACACCGGGGAGCTGTTTTTT.

The chain recombines TRBV4-1 with TRBJ2-7; the match to TRBD1 covers 9 bases. V was pared by 2 bases and J by 5 bases, with 10 bases of the junction left unmatched. Germline values: CDR1 MGHRA, CDR2 YSYEKL. CDR3 size: 16 residues. The CDR3 reads CASSQIPGQGPDEQYF. The DNA of the CDR3 is TGCGCCAGCAGCCAAATCCCGGGACAGGGTCCCGACGAGCAGTACTTC.

The genes are TRBV7-9 and TRBJ2-1; TRBD2 agrees at 8 bases. The CDR3 is made up of 14 amino acids. CDR1 and CDR2 from the germline V gene are SEHNR and FQNEAQ (reference sequence). J was trimmed by 9 bases and V by 1 base; bases with no gene match: 5. The CDR3 here is CASSLVGSGTEQFF. The CDR3 DNA reads TGTGCCAGCAGCTTAGTCGGTAGCGGGACTGAGCAGTTCTTC. The entire variable domain, with the rest obtained from reference TRBV7-9 and TRBJ2-1, is as follows: DTGVSQNPRHKITKRGQNVTFRCDPISEHNRLYWYRQTLGQGPEFLTYFQNEAQLEKSRLLSDRFSAERPKGSFSTLEIQRTEQGDSAMYLCASSLVGSGTEQFFGPGTRLTVL.

This chain links TRBV11-1 with TRBJ2-1, with 8 positions matching TRBD2. Germline V gene lookup returns CDR1 SGHAT and CDR2 FQDESV (reference sequence). CDR3 length: 16 amino acids. The ends lost 5 bases at V and 5 bases at J; junction bases unmatched: 11. The CDR3 spells CASSLGTGGVHNEQFF. The CDR3 bases are TGTGCCAGCAGCCTGGGAACGGGAGGGGTGCACAATGAGCAGTTCTTC.

The rearrangement links TRBV5-1 to TRBJ1-2, with TRBD1 matching 7 bases. Germline V lookup: CDR1 SGHRS, CDR2 YFSETQ. This CDR3 spans 15 amino acids. Trimming removed 4 bases from V and 4 bases from J; junction bases left unmatched: 10. DNA of the CDR3: TGCGCCAGCAGCACAGAGGACAGGCAAGGCTATGGCTACACCTTC. Its translation is CASSTEDRQGYGYTF. Drawing the rest from reference TRBV5-1 and TRBJ1-2, the complete variable domain is KAGVTQTPRYLIKTRGQQVTLSCSPISGHRSVSWYQQTPGQGLQFLFEYFSETQRNKGNFPGRFSGRQFSNSRSEMNVSTLELGDSALYLCASSTEDRQGYGYTFGSGTRLTVV.

The chain uses TRBV27 and TRBJ2-1, with D maybe TRBD1 (6 bases). Germline V gene data show CDR1 as MNHEY and CDR2 as SMNVEV (reference sequence). The CDR3 is made up of 15 amino acids. V lost 6 bases and J lost 1, with 13 bases in between. CDR3 DNA: TGTGCCAGCAGACCCGGGACAAAGTCCTACAATGAGCAGTTCTTC. This sequence encodes CASRPGTKSYNEQFF.

The chain uses TRBV7-2 and TRBJ2-1; a possible D gene is TRBD2 (5 bases). This CDR3 spans 16 amino acids. Trimming took off 1 base at V and 8 bases at J, with 18 bases between the two ends. Germline V gene lookup returns CDR1 SGHTA and CDR2 FQGNSA. The CDR3: CASSLVQSSSRDEQFF. CDR3 DNA sequence: TGTGCCAGCAGCTTAGTTCAGTCTAGCTCCCGGGATGAGCAGTTCTTC.